What follows describes a single TCR beta chain. It lacks a known antigen. Base quality data are lacking; no much larger clone is found one base away. This sample was taken from a study of blood T cell repertoires in COVID-19 (dated by TCRdb to the early 2020s). Background for the entire study: Samples covering the acute and convalescent phases of COVID-19 were provided by collaborators in the United States, Italy and Spain. The dataset comprised deeply sampled blood TCRbeta repertoires from subjects exposed to, actively infected with, or recovered from COVID-19. The material from the prospective study consisted of cDNA or gDNA derived from T cells, B-cell-depleted T cells, or PBMCs. The samples were drawn from the first 160 participants of the ongoing ImmuneRACE study and from some 1,300 subjects provided by 6 global collaborators. The repertoires were released in a freely available public database intended as a resource for research on the immune response to SARS-CoV-2. A de-identified subject ID, COVID-19 status, age in years and sex were almost always included in the sample metadata. Where available, HLA class I and class II types were obtained from metadata supplied by the sample provider rather than from assay-based typing.

The paper as a whole reports these results and caveats: Clinical and demographic metadata were provided uncurated, with the amount varying by source and participant.

Participants in the prospective study were aged roughly 18 to 100 years, lived in 20 to 30 United States geographic areas, and enrolled through a virtual design. In the prospective study, cohorts were assigned on the basis of participant-reported clinical history obtained from a screening survey and a study questionnaire. In the prospective study, whole blood, serum and a nasopharyngeal or oropharyngeal swab were collected from each participant by mobile phlebotomists. Additional blood draws and questionnaires over a 2-month period could optionally be provided by prospective study participants. Prospective study blood samples were shipped either frozen or at room temperature before DNA extraction. V loses 5 bases at its end and J loses 2 bases; junction bases beyond the gene matches: 9. The CDR3 runs 17 residues from the cysteine to the phenylalanine. Only the CDR3 DNA stays, 51 bases, in frame from base 1. The germline V gene yields MGHDK for CDR1 and SYGVNS for CDR2.

TCRbeta CDR3 regions were amplified from genomic DNA using the immunoSEQ Assay, a bias-controlled multiplex PCR. Per the source publication's procedure: Nucleated cell counts per sample were estimated from amplification of reference gene primers within the assay. To quantify the absolute abundance of each unique TCRbeta CDR3 rearrangement, sequence reads were collapsed and filtered. For each sample, productive Simpson clonality was calculated as the square root of Simpson's diversity index across productive rearrangements. This is the immuneACCESS table as TCRdb keeps it, with only in-frame sequences that have V and J called. A part of the clones is gone; compared with another copy, unresolved V genes explain less than half, and the rest is unexplained. V and J calls and clone size follow that table, whereas D and trimming were derived from the DNA. The sample has 400,000 to 550,000 clones on record, about 85% of them singletons. Together, the top ten hold about 2.1% of the sample.

The chain uses TRBV25-1 and TRBJ2-2; TRBD1 matches 9 bases in the middle. Sequencing was done on a sample of PBMCs or T cells enriched from blood (not recorded which). The receptor's source is a woman aged 18 to 35 with acute COVID-19. The DNA reads as follows: TGTGCCAGCAGTCCTCCGCCGGGACAGGGTAACACCGGGGAGCTGTTTTTT. Its protein product is CASSPPPGQGNTGELFF.